These 9 T cell receptor beta chains were all obtained from the same sample, sequenced in a study of blood T cell repertoires in COVID-19. TCRdb's table, derived via immunoSEQ multiplex PCR, lists solely in-frame clones and lacks some. This sample has about 49,000 clones; under 85% occur once, and the top ten carry 13% to 15%. Source material: peripheral blood. The receptor source for this set is a human donor in a cohort sampled during active COVID-19.

The chain joins TRBV3-1 (or the pseudogene TRBV3-2) to TRBJ2-6; D not certain. Trimming removed 4 bases at V and 0 bases at J, with 7 bases between. The CDR3 runs to 15 residues. Germline loops: CDR1 LGHDT, CDR2 YNNKEL (reference sequence). The CDR3 sequence is CASSLLVSGANVLTF. CDR3 nucleotides: TGTGCCAGCAGCCTCCTCGTCTCTGGGGCCAACGTCCTGACTTTC.

The chain has TRBV15 and TRBJ1-4, with 8 bases identical to TRBD1. The germline V gene has CDR1 LNHNV and CDR2 YYDKDF (reference sequence). Trimming removed 0 bases from V and 4 bases from J; junction bases left unmatched: 4. This CDR3 is built from 16 residues. Written as DNA, the CDR3 is TGTGCCACCAGCAGAGAAAGGGACAGGCGTAATGAAAAACTGTTTTTT. Translating gives CATSRERDRRNEKLFF.

The chain combines TRBV11-2 with TRBJ1-3, with 7 positions matching TRBD1. The ends lost 10 bases at V and 3 bases at J; junction bases unmatched: 12. Germline CDR1 and CDR2: SGHAT and FQNNGV. The CDR3 runs to 15 residues. CDR3 amino acids: CATTTRGLRGNTIYF. Written as DNA, the CDR3 is TGTGCCACCACTACAAGGGGGCTCCGTGGAAACACCATATATTTT.

The rearrangement links TRBV2 to TRBJ2-5; tentatively, D is TRBD1 (5 bases). V dropped 3 bases and J dropped 4 bases, with 9 bases sitting between them. This CDR3 contains 13 residues. Germline CDR1 SNHLY, CDR2 FYNNEI. CDR3: CASSDVQGETQYF. CDR3 coding DNA: TGTGCCAGCAGTGACGTTCAGGGAGAGACCCAGTACTTC. The variable domain in full, completed from reference TRBV2 and TRBJ2-5, reads EPEVTQTPSHQVTQMGQEVILRCVPISNHLYFYWYRQILGQKVEFLVSFYNNEISEKSEIFDDQFSVERPDGSNFTLKIRSTKLEDSAMYFCASSDVQGETQYFGPGTRLLVL.

CDR3 in DNA: TGCAGTGCTAGTATGACTGTCCATTCCTCCTACGAGCAGTACTTC. It encodes CSASMTVHSSYEQYF. The V call is TRBV20-1, the J call TRBJ2-7, with D uncertain. This CDR3 has 15 amino acids. Germline assignment: CDR1 DFQATT and CDR2 SNEGSKA (reference sequence). The V end lost 3 bases, the J end lost 0 bases, and 15 bases lay between the germline ends.

CDR3 DNA: TGTGCCAGCAGCCGACATGCCGGGACTAGCGGGAGGGCGGAAAATGAGCAGTTCTTC. Translating gives CASSRHAGTSGRAENEQFF. The chain employs TRBV7-8 and TRBJ2-1, with TRBD2 matching 16 bases. Germline CDR1 and CDR2: SGHVS and FQNEAQ. The J segment lost 7 bases and the V segment lost 5 bases, leaving 14 bases of the junction unmatched. This CDR3 has 19 amino acids.

The genes are TRBV6-2 or TRBV6-3 and TRBJ1-5, with a tentative D call TRBD1 (6 bases). This CDR3 contains 16 residues. CDR1 and CDR2 from the germline V gene are MNHEY and SVGEGT. V shed 5 bases and J shed 0 bases, with 14 bases lying between them. CDR3 residues: CASSRYQGPSNQPQHF. CDR3 DNA sequence: TGTGCCAGCAGTCGGTATCAGGGGCCTAGCAATCAGCCCCAGCATTTT.

This chain connects TRBV6-1 to TRBJ2-3, with D perhaps TRBD2 (6 bases). The V end lost 3 bases, the J end lost 1 base, and 14 bases lay between the germline ends. Germline V gene lookup returns CDR1 MNHNS and CDR2 SASEGT. The CDR3 runs 16 residues. In DNA, the CDR3 is TGTGCCAGCAGTGATGCGGGATCGGGGCGCACAGATACGCAGTATTTT. Translating it yields CASSDAGSGRTDTQYF.

CDR3 bases: TGTGCCAGTAGTGCCAGACAGGGGGCTGGCAATCAGCCCCAGCATTTT. Its protein is CASSARQGAGNQPQHF. The chain couples TRBV19 to TRBJ1-5; 10 bases fit TRBD1. Germline-derived CDR1 and CDR2 are LNHDA and SQIVND (reference sequence). The length of the CDR3 is 16 residues. V was pared by 5 bases and J by 2 bases, with 6 bases of the junction left unmatched.